The clone carrying this TCR beta chain was counted ten times or more. Some clones are missing from TCRdb's copy, which holds only in-frame ones; the method was immunoSEQ multiplex PCR. The repertoire holds about 100,000 clones, with roughly 90% as singletons. The data were obtained in a study of control samples from healthy donors and cancer patients. The germline V gene encodes CDR1 SNHLY and CDR2 FYNNEI. The CDR3 is made up of 13 amino acids. V was shortened by 3 bases and J by 3 bases, with 6 bases between the two germline ends. V gene TRBV2 combines with J gene TRBJ1-5, with D unclear. The sequence was collected from a human donor in good health. The donor label of this sample is uncertain. The sample was blood. CDR3 amino acids: CASSDAFNQPQHF. The CDR3 region has the DNA TGTGCCAGCAGTGACGCATTCAATCAGCCCCAGCATTTT.